Below are 18 T cell receptor beta chains sequenced from a single sample in a study of cytomegalovirus exposure and HLA in healthy donors. It was with 60 Vbeta and 13 Jbeta primers that the PCR ran. Some clones are missing from TCRdb's copy, which holds only in-frame ones; the method was immunoSEQ multiplex PCR. The data contain fewer than 350,000 clones, roughly 90% of them singletons. Sequenced: PBMCs. These receptors came from a woman between 18 and 29 years old in good health and CMV-seronegative.

Comments on this clone: The identical CDR3 is also encoded by other nucleotide sequences in the sample. Here the CDR3 reads CASSLEGVNEKLFF. The DNA for the CDR3 is TGCGCCAGCAGCTTGGAGGGAGTAAATGAAAAACTGTTTTTT. The chain carries TRBV5-1 and TRBJ1-4; D remains unclear. The CDR3 extends over 14 amino acids. V lost 0 bases, J lost 5 bases, and 8 bases lay in between. Per the germline V gene, CDR1 is SGHRS and CDR2 is YFSETQ. Full variable domain (remainder filled in from reference TRBV5-1 and TRBJ1-4): KAGVTQTPRYLIKTRGQQVTLSCSPISGHRSVSWYQQTPGQGLQFLFEYFSETQRNKGNFPGRFSGRQFSNSRSEMNVSTLELGDSALYLCASSLEGVNEKLFFGSGTQLSVL.

V is TRBV5-4 and J is TRBJ2-7; D gene ambiguous. Trimming cost V 1 base and J 3 bases, with 8 bases left between them. Germline values: CDR1 SGHNT, CDR2 YYREEE (reference sequence). The CDR3 spans 13 residues. CDR3 sequence: CASSLNTYYEQYF. DNA for the CDR3: TGTGCCAGCAGCTTGAACACGTACTACGAGCAGTACTTC. Variable domain in full (rest from reference TRBV5-4 and TRBJ2-7): ETGVTQSPTHLIKTRGQQVTLRCSSQSGHNTVSWYQQALGQGPQFIFQYYREEENGRGNFPPRFSGLQFPNYSSELNVNALELDDSALYLCASSLNTYYEQYFGPGTRLTVT.

The chain joins TRBV7-2 to TRBJ1-2; 8 nucleotides agree with TRBD1. J was trimmed by 4 bases and V by 5 bases; bases with no gene match: 6. Germline V gene sequence: CDR1 SGHTA, CDR2 FQGNSA. The CDR3 contains 14 residues. The chain's CDR3 is CASSNVGQGYGYTF. DNA of the CDR3: TGTGCCAGCAGCAACGTAGGACAGGGCTATGGCTACACCTTC. The whole variable domain, filled in from reference TRBV7-2 and TRBJ1-2, reads GAGVSQSPSNKVTEKGKDVELRCDPISGHTALYWYRQSLGQGLEFLIYFQGNSAPDKSGLPSDRFSAERTGGSVSTLTIQRTQQEDSAVYLCASSNVGQGYGYTFGSGTRLTVV.

This chain joins TRBV5-1 and TRBJ1-4; TRBD1 aligns across 11 bases. The CDR3 sequence is 14 residues long. The J segment lost 7 bases and the V segment lost 3 bases, leaving 2 bases of the junction unmatched. The germline CDR1 and CDR2 sequences are SGHRS and YFSETQ. The CDR3 reads CASSSGTGGEKLFF. CDR3 nucleotide sequence: TGCGCCAGCAGCTCCGGGACAGGGGGTGAAAAACTGTTTTTT.

This chain connects TRBV4-2 to TRBJ2-2; 15 positions agree with TRBD2. Trimming took 0 bases from V and 6 from J; bases not matched to a gene: 8. Germline V lookup: CDR1 LGHNA, CDR2 YNFKEQ. The length of the CDR3 is 19 residues. In nucleotides, the CDR3 is TGTGCCAGCAGCCAAGAGTGGACTAGCGGGGGGGCCGCGGCCGGGGAGCTGTTTTTT. Translation gives CASSQEWTSGGAAAGELFF.

The chain uses TRBV4-1 and TRBJ1-4; TRBD1 might be the D (5 bases). Germline CDR1 and CDR2: MGHRA and YSYEKL. This CDR3 comprises 16 residues. Trimming stripped 0 bases from V and 8 bases from J, with 16 bases between. The CDR3 sequence: CASSQEQVRVPEKLFF. The CDR3 DNA reads TGCGCCAGCAGCCAAGAACAGGTTCGGGTCCCCGAAAAACTGTTTTTT.

The CDR3 nucleotides read TGTGCCAGCAGGGGGGGGCCCTCCCGCGGGACCCAGTACTTC. This sequence encodes CASRGGPSRGTQYF. The chain is built from TRBV2 and TRBJ2-5, with D possibly TRBD2 on 7 matching bases. Germline V gives CDR1 SNHLY, CDR2 FYNNEI. The ends were cut back, 6 bases at V and 7 bases at J, with 18 bases in the middle. The CDR3 consists of 14 residues.

This chain joins TRBV5-4 and TRBJ2-7; 10 bases fit TRBD2. The CDR3 loop spans 17 amino acids. CDR1 is SGHNT and CDR2 is YYREEE in the germline V gene (reference sequence). V shed 0 bases, J shed 1 base, and the junction held 7 bases outside the gene matches. CDR3: CASSLEGSGGSSYEQYF. The CDR3 region has the DNA TGTGCCAGCAGCTTGGAGGGTAGCGGGGGGTCTTCCTACGAGCAGTACTTC.

This chain links TRBV7-8 with TRBJ1-1, with TRBD1 matching 8 bases. Germline V gene sequence: CDR1 SGHVS, CDR2 FQNEAQ. This CDR3 comprises 13 residues. The V and J ends lost 5 bases and 3 bases, in that order; junction bases with no gene match: 2. CDR3 protein: CASSLTGDTEAFF. The CDR3 DNA is TGTGCCAGCAGCCTGACAGGGGACACTGAAGCTTTCTTT.

This clone was seen a handful of times. The chain is built from TRBV6-1 and TRBJ1-2, with 11 positions matching TRBD1. This CDR3 is 13 amino acids long. The V gene's germline CDR1 is MNHNS and CDR2 SASEGT. The V and J ends lost 6 bases and 7 bases, in that order; junction bases with no gene match: 4. Written as DNA, the CDR3 is TGTGCCAGCAGGGGACAGGGGGAGAGTGGCTACACCTTC. It is translated as CASRGQGESGYTF.

The chain has TRBV18 and TRBJ2-5; unclear D gene. There are 13 residues in the CDR3. The germline CDR1 and CDR2 sequences are KGHSH and LQKENI. V was trimmed by 3 bases and J by 5 bases, leaving 10 bases between them. The chain's CDR3 is CASSPQVQETQYF. In DNA, the CDR3 is TGTGCCAGCTCACCCCAGGTTCAGGAGACCCAGTACTTC.

This clone is a singleton in its sample. The V and J genes are TRBV5-6 and TRBJ1-1; 10 bases align to TRBD1. Germline V gene lookup returns CDR1 SGHDT and CDR2 YYEEEE. This CDR3 has 16 residues. V gave up 4 bases and J gave up 3 bases; unmatched junction bases: 9. The CDR3 DNA reads as TGTGCCAGCAGCGCCGACAGGGGGCGTGGGGACACTGAAGCTTTCTTT. Translated, it gives CASSADRGRGDTEAFF.

This clone was counted once. V usage is TRBV5-1 and J usage is TRBJ1-1; TRBD1 matches 7 bases. With V trimmed by 4 bases and J by 0 bases, 6 bases remained unmatched. CDR3 length equals 15 residues. Germline V CDR1 and CDR2: SGHRS, YFSETQ. The chain's CDR3 is CASSVEQGLNTEAFF. The CDR3 DNA reads TGCGCCAGCAGCGTAGAACAGGGGCTGAACACTGAAGCTTTCTTT.

CDR3 protein: CASSEAEEKLFF. CDR3 nucleotide sequence: TGCGCCAGCAGTGAGGCGGAAGAAAAACTGTTTTTT. This chain links TRBV10-2 with TRBJ1-4, with no clear D. CDR3 length: 12 amino acids. Germline CDR1 is WSHSY and CDR2 is SAAADI. Trimming removed 2 bases from V and 8 bases from J, with 6 bases in between.

This chain joins TRBV27 and TRBJ2-7; 10 nucleotides line up with TRBD1. The V gene end was trimmed by 3 bases and the J gene end by 6 bases; junction bases not matched to a gene: 5. This CDR3 comprises 14 residues. CDR1 is MNHEY, CDR2 SMNVEV, per germline (reference sequence). In DNA form, the CDR3 reads TGTGCCAGCAGTTTTGAGGGACAGGGGCCCGAGCAGTACTTC. Its protein product is CASSFEGQGPEQYF.

The chain employs TRBV6-1 and TRBJ2-3, with 13 nucleotides matching TRBD2. V lost 5 bases to trimming and J lost 7 bases; unmatched junction nucleotides: 6. Germline CDR1 and CDR2: MNHNS and SASEGT. CDR3 size: 15 residues. The CDR3 loop reads CASSKLAGGQNTQYF. The DNA for the CDR3 is TGTGCCAGCAGTAAACTAGCGGGGGGGCAGAATACGCAGTATTTT.

The J gene is TRBJ2-2, the V gene TRBV5-1, with 10 bases matching TRBD1. CDR3 size: 16 residues. V lost 0 bases and J lost 6; bases outside the gene matches: 5. Germline V gives CDR1 SGHRS, CDR2 YFSETQ. The CDR3: CASSLEGQGFSGELFF. The CDR3 bases are TGCGCCAGCAGCTTGGAGGGACAGGGGTTTTCCGGGGAGCTGTTTTTT.

This sequence joins TRBV18 and TRBJ1-2, with no clear D. CDR3 length equals 14 residues. V shed 6 bases and J shed 0 bases, with 11 bases lying between them. CDR1 is KGHSH, CDR2 LQKENI, per germline. CDR3 sequence reads: CASSRGQANYGYTF. DNA of the CDR3: TGTGCCAGCTCCAGAGGGCAAGCTAACTATGGCTACACCTTC.